This T cell receptor beta chain was sequenced for a study of T cells after yellow fever vaccination. Regarding the study as a whole: Clones that expanded after primary vaccination mostly reappeared after the booster (nearly 98% CD4, approximately 85% CD8).

This clonotype occurred a few times. Its antigen is not known. The ends were cut back, 4 bases at V and 4 bases at J, with 16 bases in the middle. CDR1 and CDR2 (germline): SQVTM, ANQGSEA. The CDR3 totals 14 residues. Production of TCR cDNA was by 5'RACE template switching, which also added a universal primer site and UMIs. TCRdb reprocessed the 5' RACE reads with MiXCR, giving one entry per CDR3 protein. The sample shows 300,000 to 400,000 distinct CDR3 sequences, roughly an eighth of them seen only once. The source material was CD4+ T cells sorted from PBMCs, sampled 15 days after the yellow fever booster vaccination. This TCR was recovered from a man younger than 35 who received the YFV17D yellow fever vaccine. J is TRBJ1-1 and V is TRBV29-1; the D is unclear. The DNA for the CDR3 is TGCAGCGTTGGGGCGAGGCCCCGGGGCACTGAAGCTTTCTTT. Translation gives CSVGARPRGTEAFF.